This TCR beta chain stems from a study of T cell responses to AZD1222 COVID-19 vaccine. Study-wide findings and caveats: There were repertoire samples only from the period after the peak T cell response.

V lost 2 bases and J lost 2; bases outside the gene matches: 8. The V gene's germline CDR1 is GTSNPN and CDR2 SVGIG (reference sequence). The CDR3 loop spans 16 amino acids. About this clone itself: Its specificity is not known.

Profiling relied on immunoSEQ multiplex PCR, and the TCRdb table lists in-frame clones only, not all of them. The data show about 130,000 clones, 70% to 90% seen once. This receptor was taken from an adult who received the AZD1222 COVID-19 vaccine. V is TRBV30 and J is TRBJ2-5; 10 bases are shared with TRBD2. The sample was peripheral blood, taken 28 days after the second AZD1222 dose. The CDR3 protein is CAWSTGLAPLQETQYF. The CDR3 nucleotides read TGTGCCTGGAGTACGGGACTAGCGCCGCTTCAAGAGACCCAGTACTTC.